This TCR beta chain derives from a study of control samples from healthy donors and cancer patients. The CDR3 consists of 12 residues. CDR1 is KGHDR and CDR2 is SFDVKD in the germline V gene. The method was immunoSEQ multiplex PCR; TCRdb's version includes in-frame clones alone and lacks a portion of them. The data contain about 80,000 clones, about 88% of them singletons. On this clone: Germline and junction disagree at one end, which may indicate a read error.

The chain uses TRBV24-1 and TRBJ2-1; 7 nucleotides align to TRBD1. The sample taken for sequencing was blood. This sequence originates from a woman aged 50 to 65 in good health. This CDR3 is CAARQGYNEQFF. Written as DNA, the CDR3 is TGTGCCGCCAGACAGGGATACAATGAGCAGTTCTTC.